A selection of T cell receptor beta chains follows, all from one sample in a study of cytomegalovirus exposure and HLA in healthy donors. Assay: immunoSEQ multiplex PCR; the TCRdb copy retains only in-frame clones and omits some. This table holds fewer than 250,000 clones, over 65% found once. The sequencing sample was made of PBMCs. Receptors were obtained from a human donor in good health. Both conserved end residues are part of each CDR3. A D gene is named only where the DNA matches it firmly. Expanded clones are given a class, and other clones once, few, many or no size at all.

D: .
size: once
V: TRBV11-3
J: TRBJ2-5
CDR3: CASSLDSYQETQYF
DNA: TGTGCCAGCAGCTTAGATTCGTACCAAGAGACCCAGTACTTC

D: .
size: few
V: TRBV27
J: TRBJ1-2
CDR3: CASSLRRRVGGYTF
DNA: TGTGCCAGCAGTTTAAGGCGCAGGGTTGGTGGCTACACCTTC

D: TRBD1
size: .
V: TRBV5-4
J: TRBJ2-7
CDR3: CASSRQGYDEQYF
DNA: TGTGCCAGCAGCCGACAGGGTTACGACGAGCAGTACTTC

D: TRBD2
size: .
V: TRBV27
J: TRBJ2-1
CDR3: CASSLYPAGVPNEQFF
DNA: TGTGCCAGCAGTTTGTATCCAGCGGGAGTCCCCAATGAGCAGTTCTTC

D: .
size: .
V: TRBV5-8
J: TRBJ2-7
CDR3: CASGGTEASEQYF
DNA: TGTGCGAGCGGAGGGACAGAGGCTAGCGAGCAGTACTTC

D: TRBD1
size: few
V: TRBV6-5
J: TRBJ1-4
CDR3: CASSWRGTGAEKLFF
DNA: TGTGCCAGCAGTTGGCGAGGGACAGGGGCCGAAAAACTGTTTTTT

D: TRBD2
size: .
V: TRBV4-1
J: TRBJ2-5
CDR3: CASSQGGGLEETQYF
DNA: TGCGCCAGCAGCCAAGGGGGAGGGCTCGAAGAGACCCAGTACTTC

D: TRBD1
size: .
V: TRBV6-5
J: TRBJ2-7
CDR3: CASSSGTDFSYEQYF
DNA: TGTGCCAGCAGTTCCGGGACAGATTTCTCCTACGAGCAGTACTTC

D: .
size: .
V: TRBV19
J: TRBJ2-1
CDR3: CASSIGLVNEQFF
DNA: TGTGCCAGTAGTATAGGACTAGTTAATGAGCAGTTCTTC

D: .
size: .
V: TRBV2
J: TRBJ1-5
CDR3: CASSNGTLIYPQPQHF
DNA: TGTGCCAGCAGTAACGGGACATTGATCTACCCACAGCCCCAGCATTTT

D: .
size: .
V: TRBV27
J: TRBJ2-3
CDR3: CASSLSSTDTQYF
DNA: TGTGCCAGCAGTTTAAGCAGCACAGATACGCAGTATTTT

D: TRBD1
size: .
V: TRBV19
J: TRBJ2-5
CDR3: CASSIRRQGLGTQYF
DNA: TGTGCCAGTAGTATCCGGAGACAGGGTCTAGGGACCCAGTACTTC

D: .
size: once
V: TRBV5-1
J: TRBJ2-7
CDR3: CASSRDKPPYEQYF
DNA: TGCGCCAGCAGCCGGGACAAGCCCCCCTACGAGCAGTACTTC

D: .
size: .
V: TRBV30
J: TRBJ2-5
CDR3: CAWSSGQETQYF
DNA: TGTGCCTGGAGTTCCGGGCAAGAGACCCAGTACTTC

D: .
size: .
V: TRBV2
J: TRBJ1-5
CDR3: CAGRGRRLYSNQPQHF
DNA: TGTGCCGGGAGGGGTCGCCGTCTTTATAGCAATCAGCCCCAGCATTTT

D: .
size: .
V: TRBV29-1
J: TRBJ2-7
CDR3: CSVRFGSAGGEQYF
DNA: TGCAGCGTCCGCTTTGGTTCAGCGGGTGGCGAGCAGTACTTC

D: TRBD1
size: .
V: TRBV27
J: TRBJ2-3
CDR3: CASTDRGRASVRTDTQYF
DNA: TGTGCCAGCACCGACAGGGGGCGGGCTAGCGTACGCACAGATACGCAGTATTTT

D: TRBD1
size: .
V: TRBV19
J: TRBJ2-7
CDR3: CASSMRQGARDEQYF
DNA: TGTGCCAGTAGTATGAGACAGGGGGCGCGGGACGAGCAGTACTTC

D: TRBD1
size: .
V: TRBV18
J: TRBJ1-1
CDR3: CASSPNRGANTEAFF
DNA: TGTGCCAGCTCACCCAACAGGGGTGCGAACACTGAAGCTTTCTTT

D: .
size: .
V: TRBV29-1
J: TRBJ2-1
CDR3: CSARHYNEQFF
DNA: TGCAGCGCCCGACACTACAATGAGCAGTTCTTC

D: TRBD1
size: .
V: TRBV4-3
J: TRBJ1-2
CDR3: CASARDRGYYGYTF
DNA: TGCGCCAGTGCCCGGGACAGGGGGTACTATGGCTACACCTTC

D: TRBD2
size: .
V: TRBV19
J: TRBJ2-1
CDR3: CASSRLAGEWDEQFF
DNA: TGTGCCAGTAGTAGACTAGCGGGTGAATGGGATGAGCAGTTCTTC

D: .
size: .
V: TRBV7-9
J: TRBJ2-2
CDR3: CSSSPAVWAANTGELFF
DNA: TGTTCCAGCAGCCCAGCTGTATGGGCAGCGAACACCGGGGAGCTGTTTTTT

D: .
size: .
V: TRBV7-9
J: TRBJ1-3
CDR3: CASSENRANTIYF
DNA: TGTGCCAGCAGCGAAAACAGGGCCAACACCATATATTTT

D: TRBD1
size: .
V: TRBV18
J: TRBJ2-3
CDR3: CASSPFQGANTDTQYF
DNA: TGTGCCAGCTCACCGTTCCAGGGGGCAAACACAGATACGCAGTATTTT

D: .
size: .
V: TRBV13
J: TRBJ2-7
CDR3: CASSQDRRASYEQYF
DNA: TGTGCCAGCAGCCAAGACAGGCGAGCATCCTACGAGCAGTACTTC

D: TRBD2
size: .
V: TRBV7-9
J: TRBJ2-7
CDR3: CASSLYRGDYEQYF
DNA: TGTGCCAGCAGCTTATACCGGGGGGACTACGAGCAGTACTTC

D: TRBD2
size: .
V: TRBV5-6
J: TRBJ2-7
CDR3: CASSRGLAGETSYEQYF
DNA: TGTGCCAGCAGCCGTGGACTAGCGGGAGAAACCTCCTACGAGCAGTACTTC

D: TRBD2
size: .
V: TRBV6-6
J: TRBJ2-7
CDR3: CASTKREMNEQYF
DNA: TGTGCCAGCACGAAGCGGGAGATGAACGAGCAGTACTTC

D: .
size: once
V: TRBV7-2
J: TRBJ2-3
CDR3: CASSLGLLSTDTQYF
DNA: TGTGCCAGCAGCTTAGGACTACTAAGCACAGATACGCAGTATTTT

D: .
size: .
V: TRBV4-1
J: TRBJ2-5
CDR3: CASSQDVPPETQYF
DNA: TGCGCCAGCAGCCAAGATGTTCCCCCTGAGACCCAGTACTTC

D: TRBD2
size: .
V: TRBV18
J: TRBJ2-7
CDR3: CASSPGLKLAGNYEQYF
DNA: TGTGCCAGCTCACCGGGGCTGAAATTAGCGGGTAATTACGAGCAGTACTTC

D: .
size: .
V: TRBV6-4
J: TRBJ2-1
CDR3: CASSAGPGFEQFF
DNA: TGTGCCAGCAGTGCAGGGCCCGGGTTTGAGCAGTTCTTC

D: TRBD1
size: .
V: TRBV27
J: TRBJ2-1
CDR3: CASSPWDRGGGEQFF
DNA: TGTGCCAGCAGTCCCTGGGACAGGGGAGGTGGTGAGCAGTTCTTC

D: TRBD2
size: .
V: TRBV7-2
J: TRBJ2-3
CDR3: CASSLVLAGANTQYF
DNA: TGTGCCAGCAGCTTAGTACTAGCGGGAGCTAATACGCAGTATTTT

D: .
size: once
V: TRBV29-1
J: TRBJ2-1
CDR3: CSAWASDRSEQFF
DNA: TGCAGCGCTTGGGCTAGCGATAGGAGTGAGCAGTTCTTC

D: TRBD1
size: .
V: TRBV2
J: TRBJ2-7
CDR3: CASRRMRQGAEEQYF
DNA: TGTGCCAGCAGGCGCATGAGACAGGGGGCTGAGGAGCAGTACTTC

D: .
size: .
V: TRBV27
J: TRBJ1-1
CDR3: CASSFLGSTEAFF
DNA: TGTGCCAGCAGTTTTCTTGGTAGCACTGAAGCTTTCTTT

D: .
size: .
V: TRBV9
J: TRBJ2-1
CDR3: CASSVGTSGANEQFF
DNA: TGTGCCAGCAGCGTAGGTACAAGCGGCGCTAATGAGCAGTTCTTC

D: .
size: .
V: TRBV5-8
J: TRBJ2-7
CDR3: CASSPRGMSSYEQYF
DNA: TGTGCCAGCAGCCCGAGGGGGATGAGCTCCTACGAGCAGTACTTC

D: TRBD2
size: .
V: TRBV9
J: TRBJ2-3
CDR3: CASSVVLAGVPDTQYF
DNA: TGTGCCAGCAGCGTAGTCCTAGCGGGAGTTCCAGATACGCAGTATTTT

D: TRBD2
size: .
V: TRBV6-1
J: TRBJ2-1
CDR3: CASSRGLAEYNEQFF
DNA: TGTGCCAGCAGTCGGGGACTAGCGGAATACAATGAGCAGTTCTTC

D: TRBD1
size: .
V: TRBV5-1
J: TRBJ1-6
CDR3: CASSLGQGGGNSPLHF
DNA: TGCGCCAGCAGCTTGGGACAGGGTGGGGGAAATTCACCCCTCCACTTT

D: TRBD1
size: .
V: TRBV9
J: TRBJ1-3
CDR3: CASSAQDRVSGNTIYF
DNA: TGTGCCAGCAGCGCCCAGGACAGGGTGTCTGGAAACACCATATATTTT

D: TRBD2
size: .
V: TRBV6-6
J: TRBJ2-7
CDR3: CASSYGGRNEQYF
DNA: TGTGCCAGCAGTTACGGCGGGAGAAACGAGCAGTACTTC

D: TRBD2
size: .
V: TRBV28
J: TRBJ2-2
CDR3: CASSFQLAGVGTGELFF
DNA: TGTGCCAGCAGTTTCCAGCTAGCGGGAGTAGGCACCGGGGAGCTGTTTTTT

D: .
size: .
V: TRBV5-6
J: TRBJ2-7
CDR3: CASSFRAASTYEQYF
DNA: TGTGCCAGCAGCTTCCGCGCAGCGTCGACCTACGAGCAGTACTTC

D: .
size: .
V: TRBV7-2
J: TRBJ1-1
CDR3: CASSLERANTEAFF
DNA: TGTGCCAGCAGCTTAGAGAGGGCGAACACTGAAGCTTTCTTT

D: TRBD2
size: .
V: TRBV4-1
J: TRBJ2-7
CDR3: CASSRGGLAGQEQYF
DNA: TGCGCCAGCAGCCGAGGGGGACTAGCGGGACAAGAGCAGTACTTC

D: .
size: once
V: TRBV2
J: TRBJ1-2
CDR3: CASSLVDYGYTF
DNA: TGTGCCAGCAGTCTAGTTGACTATGGCTACACCTTC

D: TRBD1
size: .
V: TRBV6-5
J: TRBJ1-4
CDR3: CASKTGANEKLFF
DNA: TGTGCCAGCAAGACAGGGGCGAACGAAAAACTGTTTTTT

D: .
size: .
V: TRBV15
J: TRBJ2-7
CDR3: CATSRDKGGSTYEQYF
DNA: TGTGCCACCAGCAGAGATAAAGGGGGTTCGACCTACGAGCAGTACTTC

D: TRBD2
size: .
V: TRBV7-2
J: TRBJ2-7
CDR3: CASSLVKVTSGPTTYEQYF
DNA: TGTGCCAGCAGCTTAGTTAAAGTGACTAGCGGGCCTACAACCTACGAGCAGTACTTC

D: .
size: .
V: TRBV18
J: TRBJ1-4
CDR3: CASSPRGGKANEKLFF
DNA: TGTGCCAGCTCACCTCGGGGAGGGAAGGCTAATGAAAAACTGTTTTTT

D: TRBD1
size: .
V: TRBV5-4
J: TRBJ1-2
CDR3: CASSIKTGPHGYTF
DNA: TGTGCCAGCAGCATAAAGACAGGGCCTCATGGCTACACCTTC

D: TRBD2
size: .
V: TRBV4-2
J: TRBJ2-3
CDR3: CASSQETGLDLDTQYF
DNA: TGTGCCAGCAGCCAAGAAACGGGACTAGATTTAGATACGCAGTATTTT

D: .
size: .
V: TRBV9
J: TRBJ2-5
CDR3: CASSGLGTSQETQYF
DNA: TGTGCCAGCAGCGGACTAGGGACCTCACAAGAGACCCAGTACTTC